Presented here are 18 T cell receptor beta chains from one specimen sequenced in a study of technical replicates of blood from a handful of donors. Produced via immunoSEQ multiplex PCR; TCRdb's table is partial and in-frame only. The sample includes roughly 100,000 clones, approximately 96% of them seen just once. Sample: T cells isolated from PBMCs. The source of these receptors is a human donor in good health.

The V gene is TRBV5-1, the J gene TRBJ1-1; 10 bases are shared with TRBD1. J was trimmed by 3 bases and V by 4 bases; bases with no gene match: 9. The V gene's germline CDR1 is SGHRS and CDR2 YFSETQ. The CDR3 totals 16 residues. Here the CDR3 DNA reads TGCGCCAGCAGCACGGACAGGGGGGCAAGGGACACTGAAGCTTTCTTT. This codes for CASSTDRGARDTEAFF.

The chain couples TRBV30 to TRBJ2-5; 7 nucleotides agree with TRBD1. V shed 8 bases and J 6 bases; nucleotides not matched to a gene: 15. Germline values: CDR1 GTSNPN, CDR2 SVGIG (reference sequence). The CDR3 is 14 residues long. The CDR3 coding sequence is TGTGCCCATAACCCGACAGGGTTCGGAAAGACCCAGTACTTC. Translation gives CAHNPTGFGKTQYF.

The chain has TRBV19 and TRBJ2-1; TRBD2 matches 7 bases. V gave up 2 bases and J gave up 8 bases; unmatched junction bases: 3. CDR3 size: 13 residues. From germline, CDR1 is LNHDA and CDR2 SQIVND (reference sequence). CDR3 residues: CASSIIGGDEQFF. CDR3 coding DNA: TGTGCCAGTAGTATAATTGGGGGGGATGAGCAGTTCTTC.

The chain joins TRBV7-6 to TRBJ2-5, with D hard to call. Trimming cost V 2 bases and J 3 bases, with 7 bases left between them. CDR3 size: 13 residues. From germline, CDR1 is SGHVS and CDR2 FNYEAQ. Here the CDR3 DNA reads TGTGCCAGCAGCTTACAACGGGAAGAGACCCAGTACTTC. This sequence encodes CASSLQREETQYF.

The rearrangement links TRBV4-3 to TRBJ2-7; TRBD1 is a possible D gene (7 bases). Germline values: CDR1 LGHNA, CDR2 YSLEER. The CDR3 runs 15 residues. The germline V and J ends were trimmed by 0 bases and 3 bases, with 12 bases remaining between them. The CDR3 sequence is CASSQEAGGFYEQYF. As DNA, the CDR3 is TGCGCCAGCAGCCAAGAGGCAGGGGGGTTCTACGAGCAGTACTTC.

The J gene is TRBJ1-1, the V gene TRBV7-2, with TRBD1 as a possible D gene (6 bases). This CDR3 is built from 16 residues. Germline CDR1 reads SGHTA; CDR2 reads FQGNSA. V was clipped by 6 bases and J by 5 bases, with 22 bases between them. In DNA form, the CDR3 reads TGTGCCAGCAGTTTTCGGGGCGGGGGGCTGGTTACTGAAGCTTTCTTT. Its translation: CASSFRGGGLVTEAFF.

The gene calls are TRBV11-3 and TRBJ2-1, with a tentative D call TRBD2 (5 bases). V was shortened by 2 bases and J by 3 bases, with 11 bases between the two germline ends. CDR1 and CDR2 (germline): SGHNT, YENEEA. CDR3 length: 15 residues. The CDR3 DNA reads TGTGCCAGCAGCTTAAGGGAGAACTACTACAATGAGCAGTTCTTC. It is translated as CASSLRENYYNEQFF.

The chain uses TRBV4-1 and TRBJ2-1; no firm D call. The germline CDR1 and CDR2 sequences are MGHRA and YSYEKL. V was pared by 3 bases and J by 0 bases, with 12 bases between. This CDR3 comprises 16 residues. CDR3 nucleotide sequence: TGCGCCAGCAGCCACCCTCCGAGGAGCTCCTACAATGAGCAGTTCTTC. Encoded protein: CASSHPPRSSYNEQFF.

The rearrangement joins TRBV7-3 to TRBJ2-7; D might be TRBD2 (6 bases). Trimming removed 1 base from V and 0 bases from J, with 13 bases in between. This CDR3 comprises 16 residues. Germline V gene data show CDR1 as SGHTA and CDR2 as FQGTGA. CDR3 amino acids: CASSLNPATSSYEQYF. The CDR3 region has the DNA TGTGCCAGCAGCTTAAACCCTGCGACTAGCTCCTACGAGCAGTACTTC.

The chain is built from TRBV5-8 and TRBJ2-7; 8 bases are shared with TRBD1. The junction had 1 base not matched to a gene; V was cut back by 0 bases and J by 5 bases. The length of the CDR3 is 13 residues. Germline V gene sequence: CDR1 SGHTS, CDR2 YDEGEE. The CDR3 bases are TGTGCCAGCAGCTTGGGACAGGGGAACGAGCAGTACTTC. Translation: CASSLGQGNEQYF.

This clone showed up just once. The chain combines TRBV19 with TRBJ1-2, with D maybe TRBD1 (5 bases). The CDR3 has 13 amino acids. Germline V CDR1 and CDR2: LNHDA, SQIVND (reference sequence). Deletions cut 3 bases from V and 8 bases from J, with 13 bases between. The CDR3 sequence: CASSMAGVYGYTF. The CDR3 DNA reads TGTGCCAGTAGTATGGCGGGGGTGTACGGCTACACCTTC.

This clone was seen ten or more times. The gene calls are TRBV9 and TRBJ2-1, with 10 positions matching TRBD2. The ends lost 3 bases at V and 9 bases at J; junction bases unmatched: 12. Germline lookup yields CDR1 SGDLS and CDR2 YYNGEE. There are 16 residues in the CDR3. CDR3 loop: CASSGGTSGNVGEQFF. The DNA for the CDR3 is TGTGCCAGCAGCGGGGGTACTAGCGGGAACGTTGGTGAGCAGTTCTTC.

The genes are TRBV4-1 and TRBJ1-2; tentative D call: TRBD1 (6 bases). The CDR3 length is 17 residues. CDR1 is MGHRA, CDR2 YSYEKL, per germline. V was cut by 0 bases and J by 7 bases, with 21 bases left in between. CDR3 sequence: CASSQDRTGTQQLGYTF. The CDR3 region has the DNA TGCGCCAGCAGCCAAGATCGTACTGGGACACAGCAGCTTGGCTACACCTTC.

Here the CDR3 reads CASSLGTGVTKFF. CDR3 in DNA: TGTGCCAGCAGCTTGGGGACAGGGGTAACTAAGTTCTTC. The chain carries TRBV5-6 and TRBJ2-1; TRBD1 matches 9 bases. The CDR3 has 13 amino acids. Trimming removed 0 bases from V and 14 bases from J; junction bases left unmatched: 6. CDR1 SGHDT and CDR2 YYEEEE come from the germline V gene.

The rearrangement links TRBV9 to TRBJ2-7; possible D gene TRBD2, 5 bases. The germline CDR1 and CDR2 sequences are SGDLS and YYNGEE. Trimming removed 5 bases from V and 0 bases from J, with 12 bases in between. This CDR3 comprises 14 residues. The CDR3 region has the DNA TGTGCCAGCAGTGGACTGGCCAGCTCCTACGAGCAGTACTTC. Protein sequence: CASSGLASSYEQYF. The whole variable domain, filled in from reference TRBV9 and TRBJ2-7, reads DSGVTQTPKHLITATGQRVTLRCSPRSGDLSVYWYQQSLDQGLQFLIQYYNGEERAKGNILERFSAQQFPDLHSELNLSSLELGDSALYFCASSGLASSYEQYFGPGTRLTVT.

The J gene is TRBJ1-3, the V gene TRBV6-5, with 9 bases lining up with TRBD1. Looked up from germline, CDR1 is MNHEY and CDR2 is SVGAGI. V gave up 6 bases and J gave up 4 bases; unmatched junction bases: 7. The CDR3 runs to 15 residues. The DNA for the CDR3 is TGTGCCAGCAGAAGCGGGGACAGGGCGGGAAACACCATATATTTT. Its translation is CASRSGDRAGNTIYF.

This chain uses TRBV19 with TRBJ2-3; TRBD2 aligns across 8 bases. The ends lost 4 bases at V and 6 bases at J; junction bases unmatched: 9. Germline lookup yields CDR1 LNHDA and CDR2 SQIVND (reference sequence). The CDR3 length is 15 residues. The CDR3 loop is CASSSLREARDTQYF. The CDR3 DNA sequence: TGTGCCAGTAGTAGTTTGCGGGAGGCACGCGATACGCAGTATTTT.

The chain has TRBV7-9 and TRBJ2-7, with D possibly TRBD2 on 5 matching bases. Germline loops: CDR1 SEHNR, CDR2 FQNEAQ (reference sequence). V was shortened by 6 bases and J by 2 bases, with 17 bases between the two germline ends. The CDR3 contains 15 residues. The CDR3 nucleotides are TGTGCCAGCAGTTCTGTCTTGCGGGCCACCTACGAGCAGTACTTC. Translating gives CASSSVLRATYEQYF.